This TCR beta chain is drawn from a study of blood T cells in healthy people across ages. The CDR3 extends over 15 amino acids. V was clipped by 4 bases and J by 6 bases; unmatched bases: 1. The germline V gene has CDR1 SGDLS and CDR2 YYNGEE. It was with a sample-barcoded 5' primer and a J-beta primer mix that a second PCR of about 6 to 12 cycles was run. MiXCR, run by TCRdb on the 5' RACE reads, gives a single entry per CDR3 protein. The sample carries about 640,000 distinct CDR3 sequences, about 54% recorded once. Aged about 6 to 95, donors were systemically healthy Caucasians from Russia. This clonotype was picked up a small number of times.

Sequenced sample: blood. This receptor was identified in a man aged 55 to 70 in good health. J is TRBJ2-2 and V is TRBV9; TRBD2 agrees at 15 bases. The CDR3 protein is CASSRTSGGAGELFF. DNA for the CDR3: TGTGCCAGCAGCCGGACTAGCGGGGGGGCCGGGGAGCTGTTTTTT.